This entry is about one T cell receptor beta chain. The antigen is undetermined. Primers: 60 Vbeta forward and 13 Jbeta reverse. Produced via immunoSEQ multiplex PCR; TCRdb's table is partial and in-frame only. Counted here are tens of thousands of clones, around three quarters occurring once; the ten biggest clones make up more than 13%. This CDR3 is 15 amino acids long. CDR1 is MNHEY and CDR2 is SVGAGI in the germline V gene. V was clipped by 4 bases and J by 1 base; unmatched bases: 4. The data belong to a study of cytomegalovirus exposure and HLA in healthy donors. Across the whole study: HLA-typed donors contributed about 85 million unique TCRs, which were held in an early data release.

Study results and caveats: A prior analysis recorded that most TCR beta V segments were productive about 87% or about 30% of the time. CMV serostatus was the only recorded immune exposure for donors. When presence/absence was analysed, sequencing depth was taken to be roughly uniform across donors.

The receptor comes from a woman aged 45 to 65 in good health and CMV-seropositive. Sequenced sample: PBMCs. J is TRBJ1-1 and V is TRBV6-5; TRBD1 matches 9 bases. The CDR3 nucleotides read TGTGCCAGCAGTTCTACAGGGGGCTGGAACACTGAAGCTTTCTTT. This encodes CASSSTGGWNTEAFF.